One and the same sample provided the 9 T cell receptor beta chains below, sequenced in a study of neurological immune-mediated disorders. Each CDR3 protein is one row after TCRdb ran MiXCR on the 5' RACE reads. This sample has about 76,000 distinct CDR3 sequences, with 17% found just once. The specimen was PBMCs. Every receptor here comes from a woman between 35 and 50 years old in good health.

This clonotype was picked up a small number of times. The J gene is TRBJ2-1, the V gene TRBV29-1; 9 positions match TRBD1. Germline CDR1 is SQVTM and CDR2 is ANQGSEA. With 5 bases clipped from V and 2 bases from J, the junction kept 7 bases outside the gene matches. The CDR3 spans 15 residues. CDR3 protein: CSVTGTGRTYNEQFF. CDR3 in DNA: TGCAGCGTTACCGGGACAGGGCGCACCTACAATGAGCAGTTCTTC.

This clonotype was counted ten times or more. The rearrangement joins TRBV12-3 or TRBV12-4 to TRBJ1-2; 10 nucleotides align to TRBD1. The CDR3 is made up of 14 amino acids. With V trimmed by 4 bases and J by 4 bases, 3 bases remained unmatched. CDR3 region: CASSSGTGAYGYTF. In DNA form, the CDR3 reads TGTGCCAGCAGTTCCGGGACAGGGGCCTATGGCTACACCTTC.

The chain links TRBV7-2 to TRBJ1-2; 9 nucleotides align to TRBD1. The CDR3 runs to 15 residues. In germline, CDR1 is SGHTA, CDR2 FQGNSA. V shed 5 bases, J shed 3 bases, and the junction held 7 bases outside the gene matches. CDR3 in DNA: TGTGCCAGCAGCATGCCGGGACAGGGTTACTATGGCTACACCTTC. This translates into CASSMPGQGYYGYTF.

This chain uses TRBV20-1 with TRBJ2-7; 16 bases fit TRBD2. V gave up 4 bases and J gave up 4 bases; unmatched junction bases: 7. Germline-derived CDR1 and CDR2 are DFQATT and SNEGSKA (reference sequence). The CDR3 is 16 residues long. CDR3 region: CSAIGTSGGVGYEQYF. DNA of the CDR3: TGCAGTGCTATCGGGACTAGCGGGGGGGTGGGTTACGAGCAGTACTTC.

This clonotype has more than one count but fewer than ten. The chain joins TRBV3-2 to TRBJ2-3; the table's D gene call, TRBD1, was not cross checked with the DNA. TRBV3-2 is tagged as a pseudogene. There are 17 residues in the CDR3. This CDR3 reads CASSFPKTGGVLDTQYF. The DNA for the CDR3 is TGTGCCAGCAGCTTTCCAAAGACGGGGGGTGTATTAGATACGCAGTATTTT.

Of note for this clonotype: A read error may account for a junction end that differs from germline. This chain connects TRBV10-3 to TRBJ2-5, with 9 bases lining up with TRBD1. Per germline, CDR1 ENHRY and CDR2 SYGVKD. The length of the CDR3 is 15 residues. The CDR3 DNA is TGTGCTATCAGCCGGGACAGGGCGTGGGGTGAGATCCAGTACTTC. It is translated as CAISRDRAWGEIQYF.

This clonotype showed up just a few times. The V call is TRBV5-1, the J call TRBJ1-1, with TRBD1 matching over 9 bases. This CDR3 comprises 15 residues. Germline V gives CDR1 SGHRS, CDR2 YFSETQ. The V gene end was trimmed by 3 bases and the J gene end by 6 bases; junction bases not matched to a gene: 9. The CDR3 coding sequence is TGCGCCAGCAGCTCCAACAGGGGGCGATTCCCTGAAGCTTTCTTT. It translates to CASSSNRGRFPEAFF.

This clonotype occurred many times. CDR3 protein: CASRLPGGGGEQYF. The CDR3 bases are TGTGCCAGCAGGCTCCCAGGGGGCGGGGGCGAGCAGTACTTC. The chain is built from TRBV6-5 and TRBJ2-7, with D maybe TRBD1 (8 bases). This CDR3 is 14 amino acids long. Germline loops: CDR1 MNHEY, CDR2 SVGAGI. Trimming removed 6 bases at V and 6 bases at J, with 18 bases between.

This clonotype was counted once. V usage is TRBV24-1 and J usage is TRBJ2-1; D perhaps matches TRBD2 (5 bases). The CDR3 runs 16 residues. Germline lookup yields CDR1 KGHDR and CDR2 SFDVKD. The germline V and J ends were trimmed by 1 base and 8 bases, with 17 bases remaining between them. This CDR3 reads CATSDFTRTTGDEQFF. The CDR3 DNA reads TGTGCCACCAGTGATTTTACTAGGACCACCGGAGATGAGCAGTTCTTC.